This TCR beta chain was profiled in a study of beta chain features in type 1 diabetes. Since all of the isolated RNA was reverse transcribed, expressed TCRB transcripts were what got sequenced. Using immunoSEQ multiplex PCR, the repertoire was profiled, and TCRdb retains in-frame clones only, with some absent. The sample shows 400,000 to 600,000 clones, roughly 31% of them seen only once. This CDR3 is built from 16 residues. Deletions cut 2 bases from V and 2 bases from J, with 14 bases between. Germline V CDR1 and CDR2: SGHTA, FQGNSA. Comments on this clone: Its antigen is undetermined.

Study-wide findings and caveats: The study found moderately but significantly shorter TCRB CDR3s in all four CD4+ subsets of Type 1 diabetes patients.

This rearrangement joins TRBV7-2 to TRBJ2-3, with D possibly TRBD2 on 5 matching bases. This TCR derives from a man aged 18 to 30 in good health. The sequenced material came from naive CD4+ T cells from blood. In DNA form, the CDR3 reads TGTGCCAGCAGCTTATACGGCGGACTGACCACAGATACGCAGTATTTT. It specifies CASSLYGGLTTDTQYF.